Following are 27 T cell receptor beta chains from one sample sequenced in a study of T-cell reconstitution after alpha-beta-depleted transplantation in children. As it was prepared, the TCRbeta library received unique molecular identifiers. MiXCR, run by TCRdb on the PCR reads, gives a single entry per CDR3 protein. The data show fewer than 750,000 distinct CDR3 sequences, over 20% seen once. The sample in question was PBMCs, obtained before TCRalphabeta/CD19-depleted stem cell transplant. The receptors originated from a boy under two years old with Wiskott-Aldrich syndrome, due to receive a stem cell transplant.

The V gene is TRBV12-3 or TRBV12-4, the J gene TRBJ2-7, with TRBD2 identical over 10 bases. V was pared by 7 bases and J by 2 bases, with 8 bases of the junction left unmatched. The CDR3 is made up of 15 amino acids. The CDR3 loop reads CASTDRTSGAYEQYF. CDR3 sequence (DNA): TGTGCCAGCACTGATCGGACTAGCGGAGCCTACGAGCAGTACTTC.

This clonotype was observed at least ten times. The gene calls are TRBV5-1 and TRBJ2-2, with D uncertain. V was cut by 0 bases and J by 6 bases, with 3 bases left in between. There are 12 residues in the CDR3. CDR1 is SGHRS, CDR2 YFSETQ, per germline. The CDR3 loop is CASSLDPGELFF. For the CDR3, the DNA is TGCGCCAGCAGCTTGGATCCCGGGGAGCTGTTTTTT.

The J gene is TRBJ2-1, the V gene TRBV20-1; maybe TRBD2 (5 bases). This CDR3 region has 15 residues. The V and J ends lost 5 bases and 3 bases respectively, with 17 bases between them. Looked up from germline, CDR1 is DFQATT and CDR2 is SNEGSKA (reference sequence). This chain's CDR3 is CSADIGSGDYNEQFF. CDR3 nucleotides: TGCAGTGCTGACATTGGGAGCGGCGACTACAATGAGCAGTTCTTC.

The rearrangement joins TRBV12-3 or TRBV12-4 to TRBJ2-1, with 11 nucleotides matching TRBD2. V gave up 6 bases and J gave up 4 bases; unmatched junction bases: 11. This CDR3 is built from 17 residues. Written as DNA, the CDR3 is TGTGCCAGCAGGTCCAATACCGGGACTAGCGGATACAATGAGCAGTTCTTC. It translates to CASRSNTGTSGYNEQFF.

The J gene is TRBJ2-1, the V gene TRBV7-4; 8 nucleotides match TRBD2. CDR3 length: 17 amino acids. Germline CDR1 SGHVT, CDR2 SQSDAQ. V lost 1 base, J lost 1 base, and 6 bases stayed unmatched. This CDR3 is CASSLEVAGISYNEQFF. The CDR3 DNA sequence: TGTGCCAGCAGCTTAGAGGTAGCGGGGATTTCCTACAATGAGCAGTTCTTC. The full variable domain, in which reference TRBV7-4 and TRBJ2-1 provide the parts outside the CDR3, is GAGVSQSPRYKVAKRGRDVALRCDSISGHVTLYWYRQTLGQGSEVLTYSQSDAQRDKSGRPSGRFSAERPERSVSTLKIQRTEQGDSAVYLCASSLEVAGISYNEQFFGPGTRLTVL.

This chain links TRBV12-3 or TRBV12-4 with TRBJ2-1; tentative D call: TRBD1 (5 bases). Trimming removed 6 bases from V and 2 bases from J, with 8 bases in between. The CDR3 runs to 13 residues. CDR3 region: CASRAGTYNEQFF. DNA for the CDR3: TGTGCCAGCAGAGCAGGGACCTACAATGAGCAGTTCTTC.

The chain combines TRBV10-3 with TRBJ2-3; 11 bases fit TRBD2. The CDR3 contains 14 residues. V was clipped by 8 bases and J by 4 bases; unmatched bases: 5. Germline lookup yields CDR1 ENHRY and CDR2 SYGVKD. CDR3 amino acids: CAIQNSGRADTQYF. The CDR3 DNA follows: TGTGCCATCCAAAATAGCGGGAGGGCAGATACGCAGTATTTT.

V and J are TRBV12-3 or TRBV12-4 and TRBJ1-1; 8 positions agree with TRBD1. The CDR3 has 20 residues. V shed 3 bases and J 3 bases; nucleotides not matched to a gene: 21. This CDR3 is CASSFSRGGRGRVIYTEAFF. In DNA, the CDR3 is TGTGCCAGCAGTTTTTCAAGGGGAGGCAGGGGGCGCGTTATCTACACTGAAGCTTTCTTT.

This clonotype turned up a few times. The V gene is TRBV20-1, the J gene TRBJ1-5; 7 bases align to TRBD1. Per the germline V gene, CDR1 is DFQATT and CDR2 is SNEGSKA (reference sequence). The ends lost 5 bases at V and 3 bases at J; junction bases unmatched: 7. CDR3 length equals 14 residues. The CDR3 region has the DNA TGCAGTGCTCGCCGCGGGACAGTCAATCAGCCCCAGCATTTT. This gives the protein CSARRGTVNQPQHF.

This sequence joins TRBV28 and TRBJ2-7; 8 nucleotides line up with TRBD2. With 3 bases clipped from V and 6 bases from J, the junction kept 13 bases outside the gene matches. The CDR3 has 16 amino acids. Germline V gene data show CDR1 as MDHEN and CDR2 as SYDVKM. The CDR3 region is CASSLYSGTHPPEQYF. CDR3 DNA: TGTGCCAGCAGTTTGTATAGCGGGACCCACCCCCCCGAGCAGTACTTC.

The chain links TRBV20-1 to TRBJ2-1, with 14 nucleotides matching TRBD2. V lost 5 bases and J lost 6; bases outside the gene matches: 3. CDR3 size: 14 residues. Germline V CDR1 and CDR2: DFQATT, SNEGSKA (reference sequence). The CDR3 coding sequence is TGCAGTGCTGAGACTAGCGGGAGGGGCAATGAGCAGTTCTTC. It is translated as CSAETSGRGNEQFF.

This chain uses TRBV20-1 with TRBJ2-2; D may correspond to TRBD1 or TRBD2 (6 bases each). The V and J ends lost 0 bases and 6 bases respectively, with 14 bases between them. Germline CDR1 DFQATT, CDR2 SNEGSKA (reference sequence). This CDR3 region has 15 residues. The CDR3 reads CSARDLGGAAGELFF. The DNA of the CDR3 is TGCAGTGCTAGAGATTTGGGGGGCGCAGCCGGGGAGCTGTTTTTT.

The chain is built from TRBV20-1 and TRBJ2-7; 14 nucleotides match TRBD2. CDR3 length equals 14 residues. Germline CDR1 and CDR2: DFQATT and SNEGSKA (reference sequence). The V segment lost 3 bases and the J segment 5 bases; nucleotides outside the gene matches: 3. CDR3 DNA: TGCAGTGCTAGGGGACTAGCGGGAGTCAACGAGCAGTACTTC. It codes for CSARGLAGVNEQYF.

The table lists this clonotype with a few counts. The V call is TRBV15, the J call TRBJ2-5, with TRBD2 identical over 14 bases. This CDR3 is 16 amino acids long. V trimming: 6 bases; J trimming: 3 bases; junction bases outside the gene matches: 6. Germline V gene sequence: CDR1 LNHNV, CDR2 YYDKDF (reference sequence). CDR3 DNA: TGTGCCACCAGACTGCTGGGACTAGCGGGAGAAGAGACCCAGTACTTC. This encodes CATRLLGLAGEETQYF.

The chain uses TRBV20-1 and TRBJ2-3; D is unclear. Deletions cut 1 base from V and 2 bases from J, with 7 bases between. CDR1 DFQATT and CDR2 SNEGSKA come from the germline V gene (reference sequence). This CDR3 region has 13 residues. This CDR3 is CSARGLDTDTQYF. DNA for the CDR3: TGCAGTGCTAGAGGACTGGACACAGATACGCAGTATTTT.

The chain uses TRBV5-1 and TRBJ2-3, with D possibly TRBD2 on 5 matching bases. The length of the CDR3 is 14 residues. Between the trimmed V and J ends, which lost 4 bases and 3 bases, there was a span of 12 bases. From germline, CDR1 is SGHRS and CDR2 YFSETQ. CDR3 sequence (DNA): TGCGCCAGCAGCCCGGGGTCAGCGACAGATACGCAGTATTTT. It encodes CASSPGSATDTQYF. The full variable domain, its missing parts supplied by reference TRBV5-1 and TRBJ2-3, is KAGVTQTPRYLIKTRGQQVTLSCSPISGHRSVSWYQQTPGQGLQFLFEYFSETQRNKGNFPGRFSGRQFSNSRSEMNVSTLELGDSALYLCASSPGSATDTQYFGPGTRLTVL.

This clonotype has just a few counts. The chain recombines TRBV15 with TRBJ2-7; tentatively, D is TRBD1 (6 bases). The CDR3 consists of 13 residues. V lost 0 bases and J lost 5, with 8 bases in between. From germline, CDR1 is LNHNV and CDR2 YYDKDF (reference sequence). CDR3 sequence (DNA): TGTGCCACCAGCAGAGATTCAGGGGACGAGCAGTACTTC. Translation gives CATSRDSGDEQYF. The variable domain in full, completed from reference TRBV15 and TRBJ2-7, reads DAMVIQNPRYQVTQFGKPVTLSCSQTLNHNVMYWYQQKSSQAPKLLFHYYDKDFNNEADTPDNFQSRRPNTSFCFLDIRSPGLGDTAMYLCATSRDSGDEQYFGPGTRLTVT.

The CDR3 region is CATRDTMSTDTQYF. The CDR3 coding sequence is TGTGCCACCAGGGACACCATGAGCACAGATACGCAGTATTTT. V gene TRBV24-1 combines with J gene TRBJ2-3; TRBD1 is a possible D gene (5 bases). With 7 bases removed from V and 0 bases from J, the gap between germline ends came to 10 bases. Germline loops: CDR1 KGHDR, CDR2 SFDVKD. The CDR3 covers 14 residues.

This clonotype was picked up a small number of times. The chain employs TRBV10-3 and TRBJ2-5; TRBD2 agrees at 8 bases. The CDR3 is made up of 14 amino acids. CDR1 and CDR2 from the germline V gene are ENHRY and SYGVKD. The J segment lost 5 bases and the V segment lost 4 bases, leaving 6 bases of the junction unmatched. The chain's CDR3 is CAISGAGGSETQYF. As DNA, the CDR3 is TGTGCCATCAGTGGGGCGGGAGGATCGGAGACCCAGTACTTC.

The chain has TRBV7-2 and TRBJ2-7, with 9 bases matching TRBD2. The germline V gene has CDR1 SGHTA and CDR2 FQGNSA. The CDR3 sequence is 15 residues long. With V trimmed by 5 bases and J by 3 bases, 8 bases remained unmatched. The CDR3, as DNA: TGTGCCAGCAGCCTAACAGCGGGGGGCTTCTACGAGCAGTACTTC. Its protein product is CASSLTAGGFYEQYF.

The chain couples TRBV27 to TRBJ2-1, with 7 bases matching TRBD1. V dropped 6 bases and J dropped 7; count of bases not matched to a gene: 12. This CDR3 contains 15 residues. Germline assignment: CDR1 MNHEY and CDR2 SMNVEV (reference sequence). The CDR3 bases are TGTGCCAGCAGGTTCAAAGGGGGCTTGGGTAATGAGCAGTTCTTC. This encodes CASRFKGGLGNEQFF.

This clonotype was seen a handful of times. This CDR3 reads CSVDSANTGELFF. CDR3 in DNA: TGCAGCGTTGACAGCGCGAACACCGGGGAGCTGTTTTTT. The chain uses TRBV29-1 and TRBJ2-2; D is undetermined. The CDR3 spans 13 residues. V was clipped by 3 bases and J by 0 bases, with 5 bases between them. Per the germline V gene, CDR1 is SQVTM and CDR2 is ANQGSEA.

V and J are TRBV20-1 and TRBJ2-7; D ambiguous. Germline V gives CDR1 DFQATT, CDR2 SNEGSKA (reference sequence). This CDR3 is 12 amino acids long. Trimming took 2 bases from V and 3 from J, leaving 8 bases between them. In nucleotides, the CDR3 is TGCAGTGCTAGAAGGTCCTTCTACGAGCAGTACTTC. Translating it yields CSARRSFYEQYF.

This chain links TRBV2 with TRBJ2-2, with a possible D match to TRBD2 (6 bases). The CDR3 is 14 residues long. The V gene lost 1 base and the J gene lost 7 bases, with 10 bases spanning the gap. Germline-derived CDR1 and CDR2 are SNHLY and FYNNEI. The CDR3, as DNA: TGTGCCAGCAGTGAAGTGGAGGGGATCGGGGAGCTGTTTTTT. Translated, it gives CASSEVEGIGELFF. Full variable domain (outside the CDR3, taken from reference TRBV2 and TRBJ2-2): EPEVTQTPSHQVTQMGQEVILRCVPISNHLYFYWYRQILGQKVEFLVSFYNNEISEKSEIFDDQFSVERPDGSNFTLKIRSTKLEDSAMYFCASSEVEGIGELFFGEGSRLTVL.

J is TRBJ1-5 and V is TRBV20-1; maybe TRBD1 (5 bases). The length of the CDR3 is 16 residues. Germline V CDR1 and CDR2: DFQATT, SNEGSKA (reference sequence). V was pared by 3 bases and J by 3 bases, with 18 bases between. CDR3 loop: CSARGFGGNTNQPQHF. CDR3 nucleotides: TGCAGTGCTAGGGGGTTTGGGGGGAACACCAATCAGCCCCAGCATTTT.

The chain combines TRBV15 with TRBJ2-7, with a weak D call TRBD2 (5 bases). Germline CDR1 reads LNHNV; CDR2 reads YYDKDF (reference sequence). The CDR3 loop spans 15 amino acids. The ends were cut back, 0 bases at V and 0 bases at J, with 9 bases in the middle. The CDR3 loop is CATSRDVGSSYEQYF. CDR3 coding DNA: TGTGCCACCAGCAGAGATGTTGGGAGCTCCTACGAGCAGTACTTC.

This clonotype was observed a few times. CDR3 in amino acids: CSAKDRVSNQPQHF. The CDR3 DNA sequence: TGCAGTGCTAAGGACAGGGTTAGCAATCAGCCCCAGCATTTT. The chain joins TRBV20-1 to TRBJ1-5; 8 bases agree with TRBD1. This CDR3 region has 14 residues. J gave up 0 bases and V 4 bases, and 2 bases lay outside the gene matches. Germline CDR1 is DFQATT and CDR2 is SNEGSKA (reference sequence).